Shown below are 11 T cell receptor beta chains from a single sample sequenced in a study of T cell responses to AZD1222 COVID-19 vaccine. Repertoires were generated with immunoSEQ multiplex PCR, while TCRdb's copy carries only in-frame clones and drops some. The top ten clones hold about 3.7% of a sample with approximately 44,000 clones, around 81% of them seen once. The sequenced sample was peripheral blood, obtained on day 0 of AZD1222 vaccination. These receptors were collected from an adult in good health.

Only a few counts were recorded for this clone. V and J are TRBV5-4 and TRBJ2-1, with D unclear. Germline assignment: CDR1 SGHNT and CDR2 YYREEE (reference sequence). V lost 0 bases to trimming and J lost 6 bases, with 7 bases between them. CDR3 size: 13 residues. CDR3: CASSLEGVNEQFF. Here the CDR3 DNA reads TGTGCCAGCAGCTTGGAGGGCGTCAATGAGCAGTTCTTC. The variable domain in full, with the rest retrieved from reference TRBV5-4 and TRBJ2-1, is ETGVTQSPTHLIKTRGQQVTLRCSSQSGHNTVSWYQQALGQGPQFIFQYYREEENGRGNFPPRFSGLQFPNYSSELNVNALELDDSALYLCASSLEGVNEQFFGPGTRLTVL.

The genes are TRBV28 and TRBJ2-7, with D hard to call. Looked up from germline, CDR1 is MDHEN and CDR2 is SYDVKM. V was cut by 5 bases and J by 3 bases, with 14 bases left in between. The CDR3 is made up of 14 amino acids. The CDR3 region has the DNA TGTGCCAGCAGTCTCACTCAGAGGAGCTACGAGCAGTACTTC. Amino acids: CASSLTQRSYEQYF.

This clone was picked up a small number of times. The V call is TRBV9, the J call TRBJ1-6, with D uncertain. V was cut by 6 bases and J by 9 bases, with 10 bases left in between. The CDR3 has 12 amino acids. CDR1 and CDR2 (germline): SGDLS, YYNGEE. The CDR3 nucleotides read TGTGCCAGCAATAGGGCTGGTTCACCCCTCCACTTT. Translating gives CASNRAGSPLHF.

The V call is TRBV13, the J call TRBJ2-3; 16 nucleotides match TRBD2. V lost 3 bases, J lost 5 bases, and 8 bases stayed unmatched. Germline V lookup: CDR1 PRHDT, CDR2 FYEKMQ (reference sequence). This CDR3 has 18 amino acids. As DNA, the CDR3 is TGTGCCAGCAGCTTCTCGGGACTAGCGGGGGGGCCCGGAGATACGCAGTATTTT. Its translation: CASSFSGLAGGPGDTQYF.

This rearrangement joins TRBV29-1 to TRBJ1-2, with D perhaps matching TRBD1 (5 bases). Germline loops: CDR1 SQVTM, CDR2 ANQGSEA. The CDR3 runs 13 residues. V shed 4 bases and J shed 4 bases, with 13 bases lying between them. The CDR3 region is CSVAGDSSYGYTF. CDR3 sequence (DNA): TGCAGCGTTGCGGGGGACTCCTCCTATGGCTACACCTTC.

The table lists this clone with a few counts. The J gene is TRBJ2-1, the V gene TRBV5-5; the match to TRBD1 covers 9 bases. The junction had 2 bases not matched to a gene; V was cut back by 4 bases and J by 0 bases. Per the germline V gene, CDR1 is SGHKS and CDR2 is YYEKEE (reference sequence). The CDR3 covers 15 residues. CDR3 loop: CASSQDRGSYNEQFF. In DNA form, the CDR3 reads TGTGCCAGCAGCCAGGACAGGGGCTCCTACAATGAGCAGTTCTTC. Looking up the rest from reference TRBV5-5 and TRBJ2-1 gives the full variable domain: DAGVTQSPTHLIKTRGQQVTLRCSPISGHKSVSWYQQVLGQGPQFIFQYYEKEERGRGNFPDRFSARQFPNYSSELNVNALLLGDSALYLCASSQDRGSYNEQFFGPGTRLTVL.

The genes are TRBV7-8 and TRBJ1-5; D unclear. This CDR3 has 15 amino acids. The germline gives CDR1 SGHVS, CDR2 FQNEAQ. V was clipped by 7 bases and J by 6 bases, with 19 bases between them. The CDR3 reads CASTPGGIRRQPQHF. The CDR3 bases are TGTGCCAGCACCCCTGGAGGGATCCGTCGTCAGCCCCAGCATTTT. Together with reference TRBV7-8 and TRBJ1-5, the CDR3 gives the full variable domain: GAGVSQSPRYKVAKRGQDVALRCDPISGHVSLFWYQQALGQGPEFLTYFQNEAQLDKSGLPSDRFFAERPEGSVSTLKIQRTQQEDSAVYLCASTPGGIRRQPQHFGDGTRLSIL.

This clone was seen only a few times. The genes are TRBV3-1 (or the pseudogene TRBV3-2) and TRBJ2-1; 11 positions match TRBD2. The V segment lost 4 bases and the J segment 5 bases; nucleotides outside the gene matches: 7. The CDR3 sequence is 16 residues long. The germline V gene encodes CDR1 LGHDT and CDR2 YNNKEL (reference sequence). The DNA of the CDR3 is TGTGCCAGCAGCCCTCAACCGGGACTAGCGGACAATGAGCAGTTCTTC. Amino acid sequence: CASSPQPGLADNEQFF.

This chain joins TRBV5-5 and TRBJ1-2, with TRBD1 as a possible D gene (5 bases). The V end lost 1 base, the J end lost 1 base, and 14 bases lay between the germline ends. This CDR3 is 16 amino acids long. Germline assignment: CDR1 SGHKS and CDR2 YYEKEE (reference sequence). The CDR3 region has the DNA TGTGCCAGCAGCTTGACTGGGACGAAGTTTAACTATGGCTACACCTTC. Its translation: CASSLTGTKFNYGYTF.

This clone has just a few counts. CDR3 protein: CASSPGGQPGRANEKLFF. The CDR3, as DNA: TGTGCCAGCAGCCCGGGGGGGCAGCCGGGAAGGGCTAATGAAAAACTGTTTTTT. The chain combines TRBV7-9 with TRBJ1-4; a possible D gene is TRBD1 (6 bases). CDR1 is SEHNR and CDR2 is FQNEAQ in the germline V gene (reference sequence). This CDR3 region has 18 residues. V lost 5 bases to trimming and J lost 3 bases, with 22 bases between them.

V and J are TRBV4-3 and TRBJ2-3; D not certain. V was shortened by 3 bases and J by 2 bases, with 9 bases between the two germline ends. Germline lookup yields CDR1 LGHNA and CDR2 YSLEER. The CDR3 covers 14 residues. The CDR3 spells CASSHNPLTDTQYF. CDR3 DNA: TGCGCCAGCAGCCATAATCCCCTCACAGATACGCAGTATTTT.